Listed here are 17 T cell receptor beta chains from one sample, sequenced in a study of cytomegalovirus exposure and HLA in healthy donors. Assay used: immunoSEQ multiplex PCR; TCRdb lists only in-frame clones, some missing. Of 100,000 to 150,000 clones listed, 89% are singletons. Sequences were obtained from PBMCs. All receptors come from a woman between 18 and 29 years old in good health and CMV-seronegative.

The V call is TRBV25-1, the J call TRBJ2-1, with TRBD2 as a possible D gene (6 bases). V dropped 2 bases and J dropped 4 bases, with 15 bases sitting between them. CDR3 length equals 16 residues. Germline assignment: CDR1 MGHDK and CDR2 SYGVNS. DNA for the CDR3: TGTGCCAGCAGTGAACTTGGGGGGATCAGTTACAATGAGCAGTTCTTC. Amino acids: CASSELGGISYNEQFF.

J is TRBJ1-4 and V is TRBV27, with TRBD1 identical over 7 bases. CDR1 and CDR2 (germline): MNHEY, SMNVEV (reference sequence). The V and J ends lost 4 bases and 7 bases, in that order; junction bases with no gene match: 12. CDR3 length: 16 residues. This chain's CDR3 is CASSSYDRARGEKLFF. The CDR3 nucleotides read TGTGCCAGCAGTTCATACGACAGGGCTCGGGGTGAAAAACTGTTTTTT.

The chain combines TRBV27 with TRBJ2-7; a possible D gene is TRBD2 (6 bases). Looked up from germline, CDR1 is MNHEY and CDR2 is SMNVEV (reference sequence). The CDR3 consists of 14 residues. V dropped 3 bases and J dropped 5 bases, with 14 bases sitting between them. This chain's CDR3 is CASSLRQGGDEQYF. In DNA form, the CDR3 reads TGTGCCAGCAGTTTGCGGCAGGGAGGTGACGAGCAGTACTTC.

This chain connects TRBV28 to TRBJ1-5; D not resolved. The CDR3 extends over 13 amino acids. Trimming pared 7 bases from V and 0 bases from J, leaving 7 bases between. Germline V gives CDR1 MDHEN, CDR2 SYDVKM. DNA for the CDR3: TGTGCCAGCAAATCGGGTAGCAATCAGCCCCAGCATTTT. Encoded protein: CASKSGSNQPQHF.

The CDR3 coding sequence is TGCGCCAGCAGTGAGGGAGGGAGGGGACAGCCCCAGCATTTT. Protein product: CASSEGGRGQPQHF. The chain has TRBV10-1 and TRBJ1-5; a possible D gene is TRBD1 (5 bases). The CDR3 length is 14 residues. Germline-derived CDR1 and CDR2 are WNHNN and SYGVQD (reference sequence). Deletions cut 2 bases from V and 7 bases from J, with 12 bases between.

The chain carries TRBV18 and TRBJ2-1; maybe TRBD1 (5 bases). V lost 0 bases, J lost 2 bases, and 11 bases lay in between. The germline V gene encodes CDR1 KGHSH and CDR2 LQKENI. The CDR3 loop spans 16 amino acids. Here the CDR3 DNA reads TGTGCCAGCTCACCACCCCCCAGGACAACCTACAATGAGCAGTTCTTC. Translating it yields CASSPPPRTTYNEQFF.

The chain couples TRBV11-2 to TRBJ1-2; TRBD1 agrees at 10 bases. V lost 4 bases, J lost 7 bases, and 6 bases stayed unmatched. The CDR3 has 14 residues. The germline V gene has CDR1 SGHAT and CDR2 FQNNGV. The DNA for the CDR3 is TGTGCCAGCAGCTCAGACAGGGGGCGGGGTGGCTACACCTTC. Translating it yields CASSSDRGRGGYTF. Supplemented by reference TRBV11-2 and TRBJ1-2, the full variable domain reads EAGVAQSPRYKIIEKRQSVAFWCNPISGHATLYWYQQILGQGPKLLIQFQNNGVVDDSQLPKDRFSAERLKGVDSTLKIQPAKLEDSAVYLCASSSDRGRGGYTFGSGTRLTVV.

This clone has only a few counts. This chain uses TRBV19 with TRBJ1-5; D gene ambiguous. From germline, CDR1 is LNHDA and CDR2 SQIVND (reference sequence). This CDR3 region has 14 residues. Trimming took 4 bases from V and 5 from J, leaving 12 bases between them. CDR3 nucleotide sequence: TGTGCCAGTAGTAGGAGAGAGACCGATCAGCCCCAGCATTTT. This translates into CASSRRETDQPQHF.

This clone has only a few counts. The chain combines TRBV2 with TRBJ2-2; 9 bases match TRBD1. Germline CDR1 and CDR2: SNHLY and FYNNEI. The CDR3 extends over 13 amino acids. The CDR3 bases are TGTGTCACGGACAGGGGTGGCACCGGGGAGCTGTTTTTT. The encoded protein is CVTDRGGTGELFF. Variable domain in full (rest from reference TRBV2 and TRBJ2-2): EPEVTQTPSHQVTQMGQEVILRCVPISNHLYFYWYRQILGQKVEFLVSFYNNEISEKSEIFDDQFSVERPDGSNFTLKIRSTKLEDSAMYFCVTDRGGTGELFFGEGSRLTVL.

The chain is built from TRBV19 and TRBJ2-7; TRBD1 matches at 7 bases. The V and J ends lost 4 bases and 0 bases, in that order; junction bases with no gene match: 3. The CDR3 covers 14 residues. CDR1 and CDR2 from the germline V gene are LNHDA and SQIVND (reference sequence). This CDR3 is CASSTSGGSYEQYF. CDR3 nucleotide sequence: TGTGCCAGTAGTACCTCAGGGGGCTCCTACGAGCAGTACTTC.

The chain uses TRBV6-1 and TRBJ1-2, with 7 bases aligning to TRBD1. CDR3 size: 14 residues. Germline V lookup: CDR1 MNHNS, CDR2 SASEGT. V lost 6 bases, J lost 2 bases, and 6 bases stayed unmatched. CDR3: CASRHRDSNYGYTF. CDR3 bases: TGTGCCAGCAGGCACCGGGACAGCAACTATGGCTACACCTTC.

The chain employs TRBV6-5 and TRBJ2-3; D perhaps matches TRBD2 (6 bases). CDR1 is MNHEY, CDR2 SVGAGI, per germline. Trimming shortened V by 0 bases and J by 5 bases, and 9 bases separated the two germline ends. The CDR3 covers 14 residues. CDR3 sequence reads: CASSYSRREDTQYF. Here the CDR3 DNA reads TGTGCCAGCAGTTACTCGCGGCGGGAAGATACGCAGTATTTT.

The rearrangement links TRBV7-9 to TRBJ2-2; 7 nucleotides align to TRBD1. V lost 5 bases and J lost 1; bases outside the gene matches: 4. CDR3 size: 15 residues. CDR1 and CDR2 (germline): SEHNR, FQNEAQ (reference sequence). CDR3 sequence: CASSLGQVNTGELFF. CDR3 bases: TGTGCCAGCAGCCTAGGACAGGTGAACACCGGGGAGCTGTTTTTT.

The V and J genes are TRBV19 and TRBJ2-7, with 8 bases lining up with TRBD2. Germline trimming cut 5 bases from V and 6 bases from J; bases unmatched to any gene: 12. There are 15 residues in the CDR3. Germline V gene lookup returns CDR1 LNHDA and CDR2 SQIVND (reference sequence). The CDR3 loop reads CASSLGSGGSGEQYF. CDR3 bases: TGTGCCAGTAGTCTGGGGAGCGGGGGTTCGGGCGAGCAGTACTTC. Variable domain in full (rest from reference TRBV19 and TRBJ2-7): DGGITQSPKYLFRKEGQNVTLSCEQNLNHDAMYWYRQDPGQGLRLIYYSQIVNDFQKGDIAEGYSVSREKKESFPLTVTSAQKNPTAFYLCASSLGSGGSGEQYFGPGTRLTVT.

The chain couples TRBV15 to TRBJ1-2, with D hard to call. This CDR3 spans 16 amino acids. Germline-derived CDR1 and CDR2 are LNHNV and YYDKDF (reference sequence). The ends were cut back, 6 bases at V and 8 bases at J, with 25 bases in the middle. In DNA form, the CDR3 reads TGTGCCACCAGGTCGAGCCAGGCCCCGAGCTCAGGCGGCTACACCTTC. As protein: CATRSSQAPSSGGYTF.

The V gene is TRBV7-2, the J gene TRBJ1-2, with TRBD1 as a possible D gene (6 bases). Trimming shortened V by 5 bases and J by 8 bases, and 15 bases separated the two germline ends. Germline CDR1 is SGHTA and CDR2 is FQGNSA. The CDR3 loop spans 13 amino acids. The CDR3 DNA reads as TGTGCCAGCAGCCCCGGACAGTATGGGGGCTACACCTTC. Translated, it gives CASSPGQYGGYTF.

This clone was detected once. This chain connects TRBV4-2 to TRBJ2-7; 9 bases map to TRBD2. The CDR3 runs 20 residues. V trimming: 0 bases; J trimming: 1 base; junction bases outside the gene matches: 16. Germline V gene lookup returns CDR1 LGHNA and CDR2 YNFKEQ. CDR3 DNA sequence: TGTGCCAGCAGCCAAGAGGCGTACCGAGCGGGGGGACGACAATCCTACGAGCAGTACTTC. This translates into CASSQEAYRAGGRQSYEQYF.